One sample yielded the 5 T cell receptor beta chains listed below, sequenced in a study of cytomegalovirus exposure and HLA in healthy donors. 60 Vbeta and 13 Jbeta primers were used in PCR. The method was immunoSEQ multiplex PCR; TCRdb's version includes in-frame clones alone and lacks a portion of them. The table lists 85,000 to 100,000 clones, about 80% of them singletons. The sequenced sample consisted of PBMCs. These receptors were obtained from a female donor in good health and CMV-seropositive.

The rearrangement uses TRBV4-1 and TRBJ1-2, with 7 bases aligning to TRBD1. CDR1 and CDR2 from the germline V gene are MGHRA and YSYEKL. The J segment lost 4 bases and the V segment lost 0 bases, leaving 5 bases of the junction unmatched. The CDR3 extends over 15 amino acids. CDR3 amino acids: CASSQEETGLYGYTF. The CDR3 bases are TGCGCCAGCAGCCAAGAGGAGACAGGGCTCTATGGCTACACCTTC.

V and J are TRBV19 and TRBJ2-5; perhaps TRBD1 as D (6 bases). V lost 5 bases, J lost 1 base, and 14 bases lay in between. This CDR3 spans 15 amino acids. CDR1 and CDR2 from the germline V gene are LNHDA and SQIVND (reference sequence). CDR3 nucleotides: TGTGCCAGTAGTTCCCGCCGGGACACCCAAGAGACCCAGTACTTC. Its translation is CASSSRRDTQETQYF.

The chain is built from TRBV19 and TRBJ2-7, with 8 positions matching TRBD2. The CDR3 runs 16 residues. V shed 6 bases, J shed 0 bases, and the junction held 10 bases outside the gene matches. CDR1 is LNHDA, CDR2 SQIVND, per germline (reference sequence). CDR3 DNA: TGTGCCAGTAGCCCTTCCCCAGCGGGAGCCTCCTACGAGCAGTACTTC. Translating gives CASSPSPAGASYEQYF.

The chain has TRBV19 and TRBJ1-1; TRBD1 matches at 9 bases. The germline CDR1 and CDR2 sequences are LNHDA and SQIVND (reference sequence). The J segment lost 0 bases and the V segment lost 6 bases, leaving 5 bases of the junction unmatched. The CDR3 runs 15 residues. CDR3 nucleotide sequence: TGTGCCAGTAGGGGACAGGGCCCGGTGAACACTGAAGCTTTCTTT. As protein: CASRGQGPVNTEAFF.

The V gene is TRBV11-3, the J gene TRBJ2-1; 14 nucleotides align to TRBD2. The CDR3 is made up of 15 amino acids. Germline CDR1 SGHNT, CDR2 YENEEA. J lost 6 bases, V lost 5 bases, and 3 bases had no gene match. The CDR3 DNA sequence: TGTGCCAGCAGCCTGACTAGCGGGGGGGCCAATGAGCAGTTCTTC. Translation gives CASSLTSGGANEQFF.